Here is one T cell receptor beta chain with its context. This entry belongs to a study of T-cell reconstitution after alpha-beta-depleted transplantation in children. This CDR3 is 15 amino acids long. Unmatched junction bases numbered 5, after V lost 2 bases and J lost 0 bases. From germline, CDR1 is SGHRS and CDR2 YFSETQ. The TCRbeta library incorporated unique molecular identifiers. Each CDR3 protein gets one entry after TCRdb re-called the PCR reads with MiXCR. The sample carries more than 450,000 distinct CDR3 sequences, approximately 20% recorded once. The chain carries TRBV5-1 and TRBJ2-7; the match to TRBD2 covers 7 bases. The receptor's source is a human donor who donated a stem cell graft to a child with acute lymphoblastic leukemia. The input for sequencing was PBMCs from the stem cell graft donor, taken from the stem cell graft. The DNA for the CDR3 is TGCGCCAGCAGCTTCCGTCAGCGGGGCTCCTACGAGCAGTACTTC. It codes for CASSFRQRGSYEQYF.